Listed below are T cell receptor beta chains from one sample, sequenced in a study of blood T cell repertoires in COVID-19. Measured with immunoSEQ multiplex PCR; TCRdb has only the in-frame clones, and not every one. Of fewer than 90,000 clones listed, about 90% were seen once; the top ten hold approximately 17%. The sequenced sample consisted of peripheral blood. The receptors stem from a man older than 75 in a cohort sampled during active COVID-19. CDR3s include the opening cysteine and the closing phenylalanine or tryptophan. Each record gives: J gene, clone size, D gene, V gene, CDR3 DNA, CDR3 protein. D genes are given only for firm matches. Not every row has a clone size; where given, it reads once, few, many or a size class.

TRBJ1-1	once	TRBD1	TRBV7-9	TGTGCCAGCAGCTCCCAGGGGGCGGTTAGGACTGAAGCTTTCTTT	CASSSQGAVRTEAFF
TRBJ2-1	-	-	TRBV19	TGTGCCAGTAGTATCGGGGGGGACAGGGTTTTCTTC	CASSIGGDRVFF
TRBJ2-1	-	TRBD1	TRBV28	TGTGCCAGCAGTTTGTGGCAGGGGGCCTACAATGAGCAGTTCTTC	CASSLWQGAYNEQFF
TRBJ1-3	-	TRBD1	TRBV5-1	TGCGCCAGCAGCTTTGAGGGACAGGGCTCTGGAAACACCATATATTTT	CASSFEGQGSGNTIYF
TRBJ2-7	-	TRBD1	TRBV6-6	TGTGCCAGCAGTTACCGGGACAGGGGGAAGTACGAGCAGTACTTC	CASSYRDRGKYEQYF
TRBJ1-2	-	TRBD1	TRBV15	TGTGCCACCAGCGGGGGGGACAGGCTGGCGATCGCGGGTGGCTACACCTTC	CATSGGDRLAIAGGYTF
TRBJ1-2	-	TRBD1	TRBV18	TGTGCCAGCTCACTTATCGGACAGGCACGTACTGTATCCAACTATGGCTACACCTTC	CASSLIGQARTVSNYGYTF
TRBJ1-2	-	-	TRBV28	TGTGCCAGCAGACGGACAGCTAACTATGGCTACACCTTC	CASRRTANYGYTF
TRBJ1-6	-	-	TRBV4-1	TGCGCCAGCAGCCAAGATAGTCCGAGGGCAGGTTATAATTCACCCCTCCACTTT	CASSQDSPRAGYNSPLHF
TRBJ1-5	-	-	TRBV27	TGTGCCAGCAGTCCCAGGGGTAGCAATCAGCCCCAGCATTTT	CASSPRGSNQPQHF
TRBJ2-1	-	-	TRBV24-1	TGTGCCACCAGTCAGGACAGATACAATGAGCAGTTCTTC	CATSQDRYNEQFF
TRBJ1-1	-	-	TRBV5-1	TGCGCCAGCAGCCTCACCTCGGGTGGGAACACTGAAGCTTTCTTT	CASSLTSGGNTEAFF
TRBJ1-1	-	TRBD1	TRBV5-4	TGTGCCAGCAGCTCACAGGGGGGAAGGACTGAAGCTTTCTTT	CASSSQGGRTEAFF
TRBJ2-6	-	-	TRBV18	TGTGCCAGCTCAATACAGGCCCCGGTCTCTGGGGCCAACGTCCTGACTTTC	CASSIQAPVSGANVLTF
TRBJ1-5	-	-	TRBV19	TGTGCCAGTACCGTCTTAGGCAATCAGCCCCAGCATTTT	CASTVLGNQPQHF
TRBJ2-7	-	TRBD2	TRBV7-2	TGTGCCAGCAGCGGAGCGGTGAGCGGGGGGAAATTCTACGAGCAGTACTTC	CASSGAVSGGKFYEQYF
TRBJ1-1	-	-	TRBV6-4	TGTGCCAGCTTCTCCGGGGGGAGGGAGAACACTGAAGCTTTCTTT	CASFSGGRENTEAFF
TRBJ2-1	-	TRBD2	TRBV9	TGTGCCAGCAGCCCGGGACTAGCGGGGGGGCACTACAGTCTCTTC	CASSPGLAGGHYSLF
TRBJ1-2	-	TRBD1	TRBV6-6	TGTGCCAGCACCCAGACAGGGAAGGACTATGGCTACACCTTC	CASTQTGKDYGYTF
TRBJ1-2	-	-	TRBV19	TGTGCCAGTAGTATACAAAGGGACTTTTATTCCGACTATGGCTACACCTTC	CASSIQRDFYSDYGYTF
TRBJ2-5	-	TRBD1	TRBV6-6	TGTGCCAGCAGAAGGACAGGCCGGGGAGAGACCCAGTACTTC	CASRRTGRGETQYF
TRBJ2-5	-	-	TRBV10-3	TGTGCCATCAGTGAGTCTCGCGCAGGGGTTGAGACCCAGTACTTC	CAISESRAGVETQYF
TRBJ1-5	-	-	TRBV6-4	TGTGCCAGCAGCGCGATTTCGGGTCAGCCCCAGCATTTT	CASSAISGQPQHF
TRBJ1-3	-	TRBD1	TRBV9	TGTGCCAGCAGCTCCGACAGGGGGTCTGGAAACACCATATATTTT	CASSSDRGSGNTIYF
TRBJ2-2	-	TRBD2	TRBV7-6	TGTGCCAGCAACTCTTTTCTCCCTAGCGGGGGGAACACCGGGGAGCTGTTTTTT	CASNSFLPSGGNTGELFF
TRBJ2-1	once	-	TRBV10-3	TGTGCCATCAGCGTCGGACAGAGCTCCTACAATGAGCAGTTCTTC	CAISVGQSSYNEQFF
TRBJ2-1	-	TRBD1	TRBV19	TGTGCCAGTAGTTTAAACAGGGGGCCTTCTACCGATGAGCAGTTCTTC	CASSLNRGPSTDEQFF
TRBJ2-3	-	-	TRBV10-3	TGTGCCATCAGTGAGTCGACTGGAGATACGCAGTATTTT	CAISESTGDTQYF
TRBJ2-6	once	TRBD2	TRBV6-2/TRBV6-3	TGTGCCAGCAGTACCGATCCGCGGGGGGGCTCTGGGGCCAACGTCCTGACTTTC	CASSTDPRGGSGANVLTF
TRBJ2-1	-	-	TRBV5-4	TGTGCCAGCAGCCAAGGACAGATCGGAGAGCAGTTCTTC	CASSQGQIGEQFF
TRBJ2-5	-	TRBD2	TRBV5-4	TGTGCCAGCAGCTGGGCGGGGGATTGGGAGACCCAGTACTTC	CASSWAGDWETQYF
TRBJ2-5	-	-	TRBV14	TGTGCCAGCAGCCAAGGAACAGGGACCCAAGAGACCCAGTACTTC	CASSQGTGTQETQYF
TRBJ1-4	-	TRBD1	TRBV6-1	TGTGCCAGCAGTGCGTCAGACAGGGGCACAACTAATGAAAAACTGTTTTTT	CASSASDRGTTNEKLFF
TRBJ2-5	-	TRBD2	TRBV25-1	TGTGCCAGCAGTGAATATAGACTAGCAGGAGAGACCCAGTACTTC	CASSEYRLAGETQYF
TRBJ2-7	-	TRBD1	TRBV2	TGTGCCAGTTCTCGGACAGGGGGTAACGAGCAGTACTTC	CASSRTGGNEQYF
TRBJ2-7	-	-	TRBV29-1	TGCAGCGTCGGGGGAGGTCGACGGGGCTACGAGCAGTACTTC	CSVGGGRRGYEQYF
TRBJ2-5	-	-	TRBV6-5	TGTGCCAGCAGTCCCCGACGAGGCTTGGAGACCCAGTACTTC	CASSPRRGLETQYF
TRBJ1-2	-	TRBD1	TRBV3-1/TRBV3-2	TGTGCCAGCAGCCCGGACAGGGTGAGCGGCTACACCTTC	CASSPDRVSGYTF
TRBJ1-2	few	TRBD1	TRBV7-9	TGTGCCAGCAGCTTGGGACAGGGCCCCTATGGCTACACCTTC	CASSLGQGPYGYTF
TRBJ1-5	once	-	TRBV19	TGTGCCAGTAGTATAATCAAAGTACACCTCAATCAGCCCCAGCATTTT	CASSIIKVHLNQPQHF
TRBJ2-5	-	-	TRBV7-6	TGTGCCAGCAGCCGCTTCGGTCTGCGCGCCCAAGAGACCCAGTACTTC	CASSRFGLRAQETQYF
TRBJ2-7	-	-	TRBV2	TGTGCCAGCAAAGCCTGGACAGTCTCCTACGAGCAGTACTTC	CASKAWTVSYEQYF
TRBJ2-1	-	TRBD1	TRBV7-9	TGTGCCAGCAGCCCCGGGACAGGGGCTCTTGAGCAGTTCTTC	CASSPGTGALEQFF
TRBJ1-1	-	-	TRBV27	TGTGCCAGCAGTTTACGGCGGAGAAACACTGAAGCTTTCTTT	CASSLRRRNTEAFF
TRBJ2-4	-	-	TRBV5-1	TGCGCCAGCAGCAAGGGGGGGCCAGACATTCAGTACTTC	CASSKGGPDIQYF
TRBJ2-3	-	-	TRBV3-1/TRBV3-2	TGTGCCAGCAGCCGGCAGGGCAATACAGATACGCAGTATTTT	CASSRQGNTDTQYF
TRBJ1-6	-	-	TRBV5-6	TGTGCCAGCAGCTTGGTCGGTGAGCGGGGGCTAAATTCACCCCTCCACTTT	CASSLVGERGLNSPLHF
TRBJ2-5	-	-	TRBV20-1	TGCAGTGCTCCTCGCCAAGAGACCCAGTACTTC	CSAPRQETQYF
TRBJ1-3	-	-	TRBV28	TGTGCCAGCAGTCCCCCCCCGGGGTCTGGAAACACCATATATTTT	CASSPPPGSGNTIYF
TRBJ1-5	-	-	TRBV4-1	TGCGCCAGCAGCCAAGATGTCAGGTCTTCCAATCAGCCCCAGCATTTT	CASSQDVRSSNQPQHF
TRBJ2-5	-	TRBD2	TRBV6-1	TGTGCCAGCAGTGAAAATAGCGGGGGGGCCTTGGCAAAAGAGACCCAGTACTTC	CASSENSGGALAKETQYF
TRBJ2-5	-	TRBD1	TRBV6-5	TGTGCCAGCAGGCAAGACAGGGGGCGAGAGACCCAGTACTTC	CASRQDRGRETQYF
TRBJ2-2	-	-	TRBV24-1	TGTGCCACCGAAACAGTGAGGGAGGACACCGGGGAGCTGTTTTTT	CATETVREDTGELFF